A single sample is the source of the 3 T cell receptor beta chains below, sequenced in a study of CD8 T cells in Susac syndrome. RNA totalling about 0.5 to 1 ug underwent reverse transcription with random hexamers. TCRdb re-called the immunoSEQ multiplex PCR reads through MiXCR, storing one row per CDR3 protein. The repertoire holds under 95,000 distinct CDR3 sequences, approximately 95% seen once, with approximately 0.47% in the top ten. Sequenced sample: CD8+ T cells from PBMCs. The source of these receptors is a human donor with Susac syndrome.

This chain connects TRBV10-3 to TRBJ2-7, with 7 positions matching TRBD2. V lost 2 bases and J lost 2; bases outside the gene matches: 3. The CDR3 contains 14 residues. Germline V gene data show CDR1 as ENHRY and CDR2 as SYGVKD. The CDR3 sequence: CAISEGEGTYEQYF. CDR3 sequence (DNA): TGTGCCATCAGTGAGGGGGAGGGAACCTACGAGCAGTACTTC.

The V call is TRBV7-2, the J call TRBJ1-5; D perhaps matches TRBD1 (5 bases). V gave up 4 bases and J gave up 0 bases, with 16 bases separating them. CDR3 length equals 17 residues. Looked up from germline, CDR1 is SGHTA and CDR2 is FQGNSA. The CDR3 loop reads CASSYTTGLYSNQPQHF. CDR3 bases: TGTGCCAGCAGCTACACCACAGGTCTTTATAGCAATCAGCCCCAGCATTTT.

The chain is built from TRBV12-5 and TRBJ2-1; D is ambiguous. The germline gives CDR1 LGHNT, CDR2 FRNRAP. V gave up 1 base and J gave up 6 bases, with 4 bases separating them. CDR3 length equals 12 residues. Here the CDR3 DNA reads TGTGCTAGTGGTTTGGGCGGCAATGAGCAGTTCTTC. Encoded protein: CASGLGGNEQFF.